The clone carrying this TCR beta chain appeared many times. Antigen: not known. This sample stems from a study of naive and memory T cell subsets. Study results and limitations: No ground truth validated the naive and memory repertoire findings. A few larger clonotypes appeared in naive repertoires, especially CD8, possibly memory cells re-expressing CD45RA. RNA-based TCR counts may shift with T cell activation and differentiation. Over 85% of naive TCR sequences appeared only once, unlike memory subsets.

V shed 5 bases, J shed 6 bases, and the junction held 6 bases outside the gene matches. Germline lookup yields CDR1 SGHNT and CDR2 YYREEE (reference sequence). The CDR3 sequence is 13 residues long. Both TRBC1 and TRBC2 were covered by a beta constant-region primer of two equimolar oligonucleotides. The ligated cDNA underwent four PCR rounds using SP2 and nested alpha and beta constant-region primers. TCRdb re-called the UMI-ligation and nested PCR reads through MiXCR, storing one row per CDR3 protein. The sample lists tens of thousands of distinct CDR3 sequences; about 11% were seen once. This TCR was sampled from a human donor in good health. The sequencing sample was made of naive CD4+ T cells from blood. This chain links TRBV5-4 with TRBJ2-3, with 7 positions matching TRBD2. CDR3 residues: CASRPTSADTQYF. In nucleotides, the CDR3 is TGTGCCAGCAGACCTACTAGCGCGGATACGCAGTATTTT.